Listed below are T cell receptor beta chains from one sample, sequenced in a study of shared clonotypes between healthy human individuals. This table comes from immunoSEQ multiplex PCR, and its TCRdb copy is limited to in-frame clones, with some not included. The table has 150,000 to 200,000 clones, approximately 61% seen once; the top ten hold about 10%. The material sequenced was memory CD4+ T cells sorted from blood. These receptors all come from a man aged 25 to 40 in good health. The CDR3 runs from the conserved cysteine through the conserved F or W. A D gene is named only where the DNA matches it firmly. Rows give clone size only sometimes, using once, few, many, or a class for an expanded clone.

>TRBV2|.|TRBJ1-4|.
CASSVETADNEKLFF
TGTGCCAGCAGTGTTGAGACAGCCGATAATGAAAAACTGTTTTTT
>TRBV2|.|TRBJ1-2|many
CASSGQENYGYTF
TGTGCCAGCAGTGGACAGGAGAACTATGGCTACACCTTC
>TRBV28|.|TRBJ1-1|.
CAGTPGGHSEAFF
TGTGCCGGAACTCCCGGGGGGCACTCTGAAGCTTTCTTT
>TRBV6-1|.|TRBJ2-7|.
CASAEGQTYEQYF
TGTGCCAGTGCGGAGGGACAGACCTACGAGCAGTACTTC
>TRBV10-3|TRBD2|TRBJ2-1|few
CAIRMTSGDNEQFF
TGTGCCATCAGAATGACTAGCGGTGACAATGAGCAGTTCTTC
>TRBV27|.|TRBJ2-7|.
CASSPHLLYEQYF
TGTGCCAGCAGTCCCCACCTGCTCTACGAGCAGTACTTC
>TRBV5-1|TRBD1|TRBJ1-1|.
CASSSRQGEGGTEAFF
TGCGCCAGCAGCTCGCGACAGGGGGAAGGCGGGACTGAAGCTTTCTTT
>TRBV5-6|.|TRBJ2-1|.
CASSLAARQFF
TGTGCCAGCAGCTTGGCGGCCCGGCAGTTCTTC
>TRBV11-2|.|TRBJ2-3|.
CASRGPSTDTQYF
TGTGCCAGCAGGGGACCAAGCACAGATACGCAGTATTTT
>TRBV29-1|.|TRBJ2-1|.
CSAETSPYNEQFF
TGCAGCGCCGAGACCTCTCCCTACAATGAGCAGTTCTTC
>TRBV7-9|TRBD1|TRBJ2-5|.
CASSLVTGLGETQYF
TGTGCCAGCAGCTTAGTGACAGGGTTGGGAGAGACCCAGTACTTC
>TRBV25-1|.|TRBJ1-4|.
CASSEPFEKLFF
TGTGCCAGCAGTGAACCGTTTGAAAAACTGTTTTTT
>TRBV7-9|.|TRBJ2-1|.
CASSARDTYNEQFF
TGTGCCAGCAGCGCCCGGGACACCTACAATGAGCAGTTCTTC
>TRBV10-1|.|TRBJ2-7|.
CASIRSYEQYF
TGCGCCAGCATTCGCTCCTACGAGCAGTACTTC
>TRBV6-1|.|TRBJ2-1|.
CASSEESGGAYNEQFF
TGTGCCAGCAGTGAAGAATCCGGTGGCGCCTACAATGAGCAGTTCTTC
>TRBV11-2|TRBD1|TRBJ2-7|.
CASSSSGDFGTGVEQYF
TGTGCCAGCAGCTCGAGCGGAGACTTTGGGACAGGGGTCGAGCAGTACTTC
>TRBV7-8|TRBD1|TRBJ1-5|few
CASSLGGTDQPQHF
TGTGCCAGCAGCTTAGGAGGGACAGATCAGCCCCAGCATTTT
>TRBV2|.|TRBJ1-5|.
CASSGVVGSNQPQHF
TGTGCCAGCAGTGGGGTTGTCGGGAGCAATCAGCCCCAGCATTTT
>TRBV29-1|TRBD1|TRBJ2-3|.
CSVEGTPGQGADTQYF
TGCAGCGTTGAAGGCACACCGGGACAGGGGGCAGATACGCAGTATTTT
>TRBV15|.|TRBJ1-5|few
CATSVQLRQPQHF
TGTGCCACCAGCGTTCAACTTAGGCAGCCCCAGCATTTT
>TRBV4-3|.|TRBJ1-2|.
CASSQGISGNYGYTF
TGCGCCAGCAGCCAAGGGATTTCAGGGAACTATGGCTACACCTTC
>TRBV7-8|.|TRBJ2-7|.
CASQTLNTPLLGVYEQYF
TGTGCCAGCCAAACCTTAAACACCCCCCTCCTGGGGGTATACGAGCAGTACTTC
>TRBV27|TRBD1|TRBJ1-4|.
CASSLYRGDEKLFF
TGTGCCAGCAGTTTATACAGGGGCGATGAAAAACTGTTTTTT
>TRBV11-2|.|TRBJ2-3|once
CASSAPGASTDTQYF
TGTGCCAGCAGCGCCCCCGGCGCTAGCACAGATACGCAGTATTTT
>TRBV4-2|.|TRBJ1-1|.
CASSQGLGAEAFF
TGTGCCAGCAGCCAAGGGTTGGGAGCTGAAGCTTTCTTT
>TRBV6-5|TRBD1|TRBJ2-5|.
CASSAGQGETQYF
TGTGCCAGCAGTGCGGGACAGGGAGAGACCCAGTACTTC
>TRBV28|TRBD1|TRBJ1-5|.
CASSDRAHQPQHF
TGTGCCAGCAGTGACAGGGCGCATCAGCCCCAGCATTTT
>TRBV7-9|TRBD1|TRBJ2-1|medium-sized
CASSRGQGDVNEQFF
TGTGCCAGCAGCCGAGGACAGGGAGACGTCAATGAGCAGTTCTTC
>TRBV7-9|TRBD1|TRBJ2-3|.
CASSAGGGSTDTQYF
TGTGCCAGCAGCGCAGGGGGTGGGAGCACAGATACGCAGTATTTT
>TRBV11-3|.|TRBJ1-1|.
CASSLEGFDTEAFF
TGTGCCAGCAGCTTAGAGGGATTCGACACTGAAGCTTTCTTT
>TRBV10-1|TRBD2|TRBJ2-5|.
CASSESCGGRETQYF
TGCGCCAGCAGTGAGTCGTGCGGGGGGCGAGAGACCCAGTACTTC
>TRBV18|TRBD1|TRBJ2-6|once
CASSLGQVASGANVLTF
TGTGCCAGCTCGCTGGGACAGGTCGCCTCTGGGGCCAACGTCCTGACTTTC
>TRBV10-1|TRBD2|TRBJ2-3|.
CASSVLAGPSTDTQYF
TGCGCCAGCAGTGTCCTAGCGGGACCAAGCACAGATACGCAGTATTTT
>TRBV9|TRBD2|TRBJ2-5|.
CASSVGTSGRKTQETQYF
TGTGCCAGCAGCGTAGGCACTAGCGGACGAAAAACCCAAGAGACCCAGTACTTC
>TRBV14|.|TRBJ2-1|.
CASSLTVGGYNEQFF
TGTGCCAGCAGCCTAACGGTTGGGGGCTACAATGAGCAGTTCTTC
>TRBV7-6|.|TRBJ2-3|few
CASSLSSAKNTDTQYF
TGTGCCAGCAGCTTATCTAGCGCCAAGAACACAGATACGCAGTATTTT
>TRBV15|.|TRBJ2-1|.
CATSRDRREQFF
TGTGCCACCAGCAGAGACCGCCGTGAGCAGTTCTTC
>TRBV14|.|TRBJ1-2|.
CASSQDLEAFGNGYTF
TGTGCCAGCAGCCAAGATCTCGAGGCTTTCGGAAATGGCTACACCTTC
>TRBV6-5|.|TRBJ1-5|.
CASSYFKDQPQHF
TGTGCCAGCAGTTACTTCAAAGATCAGCCCCAGCATTTT
>TRBV18|TRBD2|TRBJ2-7|.
CASSPLQLAGPSPYEQYF
TGTGCCAGCTCACCCCTACAACTAGCGGGACCTAGCCCCTACGAGCAGTACTTC
>TRBV6-1|TRBD2|TRBJ2-4|.
CASDQTSGKNIQYF
TGTGCCAGCGACCAGACTAGCGGAAAAAACATTCAGTACTTC
>TRBV7-2|.|TRBJ2-7|.
CASSLFRGPTYEQYF
TGTGCCAGCAGCTTATTTAGGGGCCCGACCTACGAGCAGTACTTC
>TRBV14|.|TRBJ2-2|few
CASSQGVGASWSGELFF
TGTGCCAGCAGCCAAGGCGTGGGGGCGAGTTGGTCCGGGGAGCTGTTTTTT
>TRBV6-5|TRBD1|TRBJ1-2|.
CASSRDRGSGGYTF
TGTGCCAGCAGTCGGGACAGGGGTTCGGGTGGCTACACCTTC
>TRBV9|TRBD1|TRBJ2-3|many
CASSSGQGAFGDTQYF
TGTGCCAGCAGCTCCGGACAGGGGGCCTTTGGAGATACGCAGTATTTT
>TRBV29-1|.|TRBJ2-5|few
CSVQESSTQYF
TGCAGCGTCCAAGAGTCAAGTACCCAGTACTTC
>TRBV27|.|TRBJ1-1|few
CASSFGSTEAFF
TGTGCCAGCAGTTTTGGGAGCACTGAAGCTTTCTTT